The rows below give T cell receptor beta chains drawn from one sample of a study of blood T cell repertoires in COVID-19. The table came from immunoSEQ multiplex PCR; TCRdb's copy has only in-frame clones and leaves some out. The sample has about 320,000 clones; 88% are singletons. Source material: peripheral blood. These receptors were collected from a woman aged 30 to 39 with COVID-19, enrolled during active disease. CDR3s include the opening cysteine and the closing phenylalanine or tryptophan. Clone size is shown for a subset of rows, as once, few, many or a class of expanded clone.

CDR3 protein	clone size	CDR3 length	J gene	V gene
CASKAGESSYEQYF	few	14	TRBJ2-7	TRBV4-2
CASSSGKDEKLFF	-	13	TRBJ1-4	TRBV12-3/TRBV12-4
CASSLARKPSTDTQYF	-	16	TRBJ2-3	TRBV5-8
CASSFRTLQPQHF	-	13	TRBJ1-5	TRBV7-2
CASSQRDSNTEAFF	-	14	TRBJ1-1	TRBV3-1/TRBV3-2
CASKTGRYSYEQYF	-	14	TRBJ2-7	TRBV7-2
CASSPSGSYTDTQYF	once	15	TRBJ2-3	TRBV28
CASSEALGGNTEAFF	once	15	TRBJ1-1	TRBV2
CASSSHYTDTQYF	-	13	TRBJ2-3	TRBV28
CAWSQRHGYTF	-	11	TRBJ1-2	TRBV30
CASSQASGTANYGYTF	-	16	TRBJ1-2	TRBV14
CASSTRQNLIKLAQYF	-	16	TRBJ2-5	TRBV5-6
CASSPRGNANEKLFF	-	15	TRBJ1-4	TRBV18
CATTPGAGGLLGQFF	-	15	TRBJ2-1	TRBV10-2
CASRGQGELSGELFF	-	15	TRBJ2-2	TRBV6-5
CASSSRQGPYNEQFF	-	15	TRBJ2-1	TRBV7-6
CASSPRIQETQYF	-	13	TRBJ2-5	TRBV4-1
CASSPRLDTGELFF	many	14	TRBJ2-2	TRBV9
CSVQTGNWGEAFF	-	13	TRBJ1-1	TRBV29-1
CASSSPGTSHNEQFF	-	15	TRBJ2-1	TRBV7-9
CASSLTGGGTEAFF	-	14	TRBJ1-1	TRBV11-2
CASGQGANRGLEGYTF	few	16	TRBJ1-2	TRBV5-1
CASSLGQGRIYF	-	12	TRBJ1-3	TRBV12-3/TRBV12-4
CASSQSSGGWETQYF	once	15	TRBJ2-5	TRBV5-4
CASSPQYLSNTGELFF	-	16	TRBJ2-2	TRBV7-9
CASSQDLSDIKTEAFF	-	16	TRBJ1-1	TRBV4-3
CASSFLSTGEAFF	-	13	TRBJ1-1	TRBV5-5
CASSPTVLSVRTGEIAFF	few	18	TRBJ1-1	TRBV18
CASSLVLAGVYNEQFF	-	16	TRBJ2-1	TRBV7-2
CASGKERSADTQYF	-	14	TRBJ2-3	TRBV6-6
CASSYGDLAGAGELFF	-	16	TRBJ2-2	TRBV6-5
CASSRRGTGELFF	-	13	TRBJ2-2	TRBV27
CASSQLTSGGTDTQYF	-	16	TRBJ2-3	TRBV4-1
CASSSRGTVVNSPLHF	once	16	TRBJ1-6	TRBV5-1
CASRQGGTDTQYF	-	13	TRBJ2-3	TRBV3-1/TRBV3-2
CASSQEGEAAGGQETQYF	-	18	TRBJ2-5	TRBV4-3
CASSSRDTGELFF	-	13	TRBJ2-2	TRBV6-2/TRBV6-3
CAISEQQGFEGEQYF	-	15	TRBJ2-7	TRBV10-3